Listed below are T cell receptor beta chains from one sample, sequenced in a study of blood T cell repertoires in COVID-19. Profiling relied on immunoSEQ multiplex PCR, and the TCRdb table lists in-frame clones only, not all of them. Here the sample spans 100,000 to 150,000 clones, approximately 90% being singletons. The material sequenced was peripheral blood. These receptors were obtained from a man in his fifties or sixties with active or convalescent COVID-19. CDR3s include the opening cysteine and the closing phenylalanine or tryptophan. Each record gives: V gene, D gene, clone size, J gene, CDR3 protein, CDR3 DNA. The D gene is left open where the match is weak. Not all rows give a size; the values are once, few, many and, for expanded clones, a class.

TRBV7-7,NA,NA,TRBJ2-5,CASSLVGNQETQYF,TGTGCCAGCAGCTTAGTGGGCAACCAAGAGACCCAGTACTTC
TRBV25-1,NA,NA,TRBJ1-5,CASSPSGYDQPQHF,TGTGCCAGCAGTCCATCAGGGTATGATCAGCCCCAGCATTTT
TRBV6-5,NA,NA,TRBJ2-2,CATRALLATGELFF,TGTGCCACGAGGGCGCTTCTGGCCACCGGGGAGCTGTTTTTT
TRBV6-2/TRBV6-3,NA,NA,TRBJ1-4,CASSEIPTNEKLFF,TGTGCCAGCAGCGAGATACCAACTAATGAAAAACTGTTTTTT
TRBV7-8,TRBD1,NA,TRBJ2-5,CASSLVGSGGRETQYF,TGTGCCAGCAGCTTAGTGGGGTCAGGGGGCCGAGAGACCCAGTACTTC
TRBV30,NA,once,TRBJ1-1,CAWSYRDMNTEAFF,TGTGCCTGGAGTTATAGGGACATGAACACTGAAGCTTTCTTT
TRBV18,NA,NA,TRBJ2-2,CASSPRVGKREGVAGELFF,TGTGCCAGCTCACCACGGGTTGGGAAGAGGGAAGGTGTCGCCGGGGAGCTGTTTTTT
TRBV28,NA,NA,TRBJ1-1,CASSFGPNTEAFF,TGTGCCAGCAGTTTCGGTCCGAACACTGAAGCTTTCTTT
TRBV11-3,NA,NA,TRBJ2-7,CASSLARQRPLHYEQYF,TGTGCCAGCAGCTTAGCCCGACAGCGCCCTTTACACTACGAGCAGTACTTC
TRBV28,NA,NA,TRBJ2-2,CASSSGLPGELFF,TGTGCCAGCAGTTCGGGACTCCCCGGGGAGCTGTTTTTT
TRBV3-1/TRBV3-2,NA,NA,TRBJ1-1,CASSPPSAGSAEAFF,TGTGCCAGCAGCCCACCGTCTGCAGGGTCCGCTGAAGCTTTCTTT
TRBV18,TRBD1,NA,TRBJ2-7,CASSPPGQGAYEQYF,TGTGCCAGCTCACCACCGGGACAGGGGGCCTACGAGCAGTACTTC
TRBV2,TRBD2,NA,TRBJ2-5,CASQGLAAQETQYF,TGTGCCAGCCAGGGACTAGCGGCCCAAGAGACCCAGTACTTC
TRBV24-1,TRBD1,NA,TRBJ1-5,CATSETGVVSQPQHF,TGTGCCACCAGTGAGACAGGGGTGGTAAGTCAGCCCCAGCATTTT
TRBV12-3/TRBV12-4,NA,NA,TRBJ2-7,CASSLGRVDEQYF,TGTGCCAGCAGTTTAGGGAGGGTGGACGAGCAGTACTTC
TRBV25-1,NA,NA,TRBJ2-7,CASTGTSTYEQYF,TGTGCCAGCACCGGGACTTCCACCTACGAGCAGTACTTC
TRBV14,TRBD1,NA,TRBJ1-5,CASSQTTGTVFHF,TGTGCCAGCAGCCAAACGACAGGGACCGTCTTTCATTTT
TRBV11-3,TRBD2,once,TRBJ2-3,CASSITSGRRPDTQYF,TGTGCCAGCAGCATTACTAGCGGGAGACGCCCAGATACGCAGTATTTT
TRBV9,TRBD2,NA,TRBJ2-1,CASSVVPSGGMPGGSGNEQFF,TGTGCCAGCAGCGTAGTCCCCTCGGGGGGTATGCCCGGCGGGAGTGGGAATGAGCAGTTCTTC
TRBV19,NA,NA,TRBJ1-6,CASSILQANSPLHF,TGTGCCAGTAGTATTCTACAGGCTAATTCACCCCTCCACTTT
TRBV4-3,TRBD2,once,TRBJ2-7,CASSQDGGAGVYEQYF,TGCGCCAGCAGCCAAGATGGAGGAGCGGGGGTATACGAGCAGTACTTC
TRBV27,TRBD2,NA,TRBJ2-1,CASSSIAGSYNEQFF,TGTGCCAGCAGTTCAATAGCGGGATCCTACAATGAGCAGTTCTTC
TRBV27,NA,once,TRBJ2-2,CASTGYRGGELFF,TGTGCCAGCACGGGGTATCGGGGCGGGGAGCTGTTTTTT
TRBV27,TRBD1,NA,TRBJ1-4,CASQTGDIRGSSEKLFF,TGTGCCAGTCAGACAGGTGACATCAGGGGGTCGTCGGAAAAACTGTTTTTT
TRBV29-1,NA,NA,TRBJ1-5,CSAMPETATKPQHF,TGCAGCGCTATGCCTGAGACAGCGACAAAGCCCCAGCATTTT
TRBV29-1,NA,NA,TRBJ2-3,CSVRLSVDTQYF,TGCAGCGTCCGTCTATCCGTCGATACGCAGTATTTT
TRBV28,NA,once,TRBJ2-1,CASKGLQKRPNNEQFF,TGTGCCAGCAAGGGACTCCAAAAACGGCCCAACAATGAGCAGTTCTTC
TRBV15,NA,NA,TRBJ2-5,CATSRVPIQETQYF,TGTGCCACCAGCAGAGTCCCTATCCAAGAGACCCAGTACTTC
TRBV18,NA,NA,TRBJ2-7,CASSLSGRAGSWQYF,TGTGCCAGCTCACTAAGCGGCAGGGCGGGATCTTGGCAGTACTTC
TRBV6-5,TRBD1,NA,TRBJ1-1,CASSYAGGNTEAFF,TGTGCCAGCAGTTACGCAGGGGGGAACACTGAAGCTTTCTTT
TRBV6-2/TRBV6-3,TRBD2,NA,TRBJ2-5,CASSSRTSWGGTQYF,TGTGCCAGCAGCTCCCGGACTAGCTGGGGAGGGACCCAGTACTTC
TRBV7-9,NA,NA,TRBJ1-1,CASSPTGLNTEAFF,TGTGCCAGCAGTCCTACAGGGTTGAACACTGAAGCTTTCTTT
TRBV19,TRBD2,NA,TRBJ2-7,CASSIHGTSGSEQYF,TGTGCCAGTAGTATTCACGGGACTAGCGGGAGTGAGCAGTACTTC
TRBV7-8,TRBD1,once,TRBJ1-4,CASSLRGRETRGQKLFF,TGTGCCAGCAGCTTAAGGGGGCGGGAAACGAGGGGGCAAAAACTGTTTTTT
TRBV9,TRBD1,NA,TRBJ2-5,CASSVTGGGETQYF,TGTGCCAGCAGCGTGACAGGGGGAGGAGAGACCCAGTACTTC
TRBV10-3,TRBD1,few,TRBJ1-5,CAISPTGGVSQPQHF,TGTGCCATCAGCCCCACAGGGGGCGTCAGTCAGCCCCAGCATTTT
TRBV5-1,NA,NA,TRBJ1-3,CASKSSTGGNTIYF,TGCGCCAGCAAATCCTCGACGGGGGGAAACACCATATATTTT
TRBV6-6,NA,NA,TRBJ1-5,CASSRSGASGNQPQHF,TGTGCCAGCAGCCGATCGGGGGCTTCGGGCAATCAGCCCCAGCATTTT
TRBV6-1,NA,NA,TRBJ1-4,CASSEAQGSEKLFF,TGTGCCAGCAGTGAAGCTCAAGGGAGTGAAAAACTGTTTTTT
TRBV19,TRBD2,NA,TRBJ2-5,CASSLSGGETQYF,TGTGCCAGTAGTCTTAGCGGGGGAGAGACCCAGTACTTC
TRBV5-1,TRBD2,NA,TRBJ2-7,CASRQGTTPHEQYF,TGCGCCAGCAGGCAAGGGACTACCCCCCACGAGCAGTACTTC
TRBV11-2,TRBD1,NA,TRBJ2-3,CASSPTGVLGWERQYF,TGTGCCAGCAGCCCGACAGGGGTCCTGGGATGGGAAAGGCAGTATTTT
TRBV30,NA,NA,TRBJ1-2,CAWSGRLSGGYTF,TGTGCCTGGAGTGGGCGACTCAGCGGGGGCTACACCTTC
TRBV19,TRBD1,NA,TRBJ2-5,CASSITDRGGGGQETQYF,TGTGCCAGTAGTATTACGGACAGGGGAGGGGGTGGTCAAGAGACCCAGTACTTC
TRBV11-2,TRBD1,NA,TRBJ2-5,CASRSGTGVRETQYF,TGTGCCAGCAGATCCGGGACAGGGGTAAGAGAGACCCAGTACTTC
TRBV10-3,TRBD2,NA,TRBJ2-7,CAISEGTRPYEQYF,TGTGCCATCAGTGAAGGGACTAGGCCCTACGAGCAGTACTTC
TRBV18,NA,NA,TRBJ1-4,CASSPVENEKLFF,TGTGCCAGCTCACCAGTAGAAAATGAAAAACTGTTTTTT
TRBV5-1,NA,NA,TRBJ1-6,CASSLGGAETYNSPLHF,TGCGCCAGCAGCTTGGGTGGGGCAGAAACCTATAATTCACCCCTCCACTTT
TRBV14,TRBD1,NA,TRBJ1-4,CASSQAPGQNEKLFF,TGTGCCAGCAGCCAAGCCCCGGGACAGAATGAAAAACTGTTTTTT
TRBV5-1,TRBD1,NA,TRBJ1-6,CASSLEGTVYNSPLHF,TGCGCCAGCAGCTTGGAAGGGACAGTATATAATTCACCCCTCCACTTT
TRBV2,NA,NA,TRBJ1-1,CASRTGGVNTEAFF,TGTGCCAGCAGGACCGGGGGGGTGAACACTGAAGCTTTCTTT
TRBV3-1/TRBV3-2,NA,NA,TRBJ1-2,CASSQDSGWRNYGYTF,TGTGCCAGCAGCCAAGATTCTGGCTGGCGGAACTATGGCTACACCTTC
TRBV5-1,TRBD1,NA,TRBJ2-7,CASSLGDREYEQYF,TGCGCCAGCAGCTTGGGGGACAGGGAGTACGAGCAGTACTTC
TRBV5-1,TRBD1,NA,TRBJ2-2,CASSSGQDYTGELFF,TGCGCCAGCAGCTCCGGACAGGACTACACCGGGGAGCTGTTTTTT
TRBV11-2,TRBD1,NA,TRBJ2-3,CASSSTGARTTDTQYF,TGTGCCAGCAGCTCCACAGGGGCGAGAACCACAGATACGCAGTATTTT
TRBV6-1,NA,NA,TRBJ2-5,CASSDAGGQETQYF,TGTGCCAGCAGTGATGCCGGGGGCCAAGAGACCCAGTACTTC
TRBV24-1,TRBD2,NA,TRBJ2-3,CATQTSGRADTQYF,TGTGCCACCCAAACTAGCGGGAGGGCAGATACGCAGTATTTT
TRBV30,NA,NA,TRBJ2-5,CAWSTGFSETQYF,TGTGCCTGGAGTACAGGGTTTTCGGAGACCCAGTACTTC
TRBV5-1,TRBD2,NA,TRBJ2-5,CASSLYTGTSPQETQYF,TGCGCCAGCAGCTTATATACCGGGACTAGCCCTCAAGAGACCCAGTACTTC
TRBV6-2/TRBV6-3,TRBD2,NA,TRBJ2-3,CASSNRPGTSGGLGTDTQYF,TGTGCCAGCAGTAATCGACCAGGGACTAGCGGGGGGCTGGGCACAGATACGCAGTATTTT